These 2 T cell receptor beta chains originate from one sample sequenced in a study of T cell responses to AZD1222 COVID-19 vaccine (dated by TCRdb to about 2021). The library was prepared using the immunoSEQ multiplex PCR assay. The table comes from immuneACCESS by way of TCRdb, which keeps in-frame sequences with V and J called. Part of the clones is missing from these tables; in studies checked, under half for an unresolved V gene and the rest for unknown reasons. The sample has fewer than 120,000 clones on record, 94% of them singletons. The top ten clonotypes cover about 3% of the sample. The time point label for this specimen denotes: about 28 days (+/-7) after the second vaccine dose. The material sequenced was peripheral blood, taken 28 days after the second AZD1222 dose. These receptors were collected from an adult who received the AZD1222 COVID-19 vaccine.

The chain uses TRBV2 and TRBJ2-5, with a weak D call TRBD2 (6 bases). Trimming took 5 bases from V and 4 from J, leaving 23 bases between them. Per germline, CDR1 SNHLY and CDR2 FYNNEI. This CDR3 has 17 amino acids. In nucleotides, the CDR3 is TGTGCCAGCAGTTACCGGGACTGGGGCATCCTGGGAGAGACCCAGTACTTC. Translating gives CASSYRDWGILGETQYF.

The chain carries TRBV29-1 and TRBJ2-5; D gene unclear. The V end was cut by 2 bases, the J end by 5 bases, with 9 bases between. Germline values: CDR1 SQVTM, CDR2 ANQGSEA. The CDR3 extends over 12 amino acids. The CDR3 region has the DNA TGCAGCGTTGAATTCTTAGAGGAGACCCAGTACTTC. This encodes CSVEFLEETQYF.